This T cell receptor (beta chain) is from a study of OX40 agonist ivuxolimab in advanced cancers. On the study more broadly: Prior therapy, whether anti-PD-1, anti-PD-L1 or anti-CTLA-4, was allowed, and roughly 44% had some. Three patients, one with hepatocellular carcinoma and two with cutaneous melanoma, responded partially.

About this clone itself: Its antigen is unidentified.

The protocol was immunoSEQ multiplex PCR, while the TCRdb copy is restricted to in-frame clones and leaves out a portion. The sample includes thousands of clones, 65% to 80% of them seen just once. The CDR3 is made up of 13 amino acids. Overall study findings and caveats: The authors did not determine the antigen specificity of the expanded peripheral T cells. Both CD4+ and CD8+ T cell populations in blood had undergone clonal expansion by week 6 at 0.1 to 3.0 mg/kg.

The TCR was taken from an adult with an advanced solid tumor such as melanoma, head and neck, liver or kidney cancer. The chain employs TRBV21-1 and TRBJ1-1; the D call TRBD1 from the table was never checked on the DNA. TRBV21-1 is a known pseudogene. The sequencing here drew on CD4+ or CD8+ T cells sorted from blood, taken in a trial of the OX40 agonist ivuxolimab. The CDR3 DNA reads as TGTGCCAGCAGGCACACAATTCGCACTGAAGCTTTCTTT. It translates to CASRHTIRTEAFF.